These 21 T cell receptor beta chains were sequenced from one sample in a study of beta chain features in type 1 diabetes. The investigators reverse transcribed all of the isolated RNA, so they sequenced expressed TCRB transcripts. Measured with immunoSEQ multiplex PCR; TCRdb has only the in-frame clones, and not every one. The sample yields some 500,000 clones, approximately 10% seen once. Sequencing was carried out using naive CD4+ T cells from blood. Receptor source: a woman in her late teens or twenties in good health.

This clone showed up just a few times. The J gene is TRBJ2-5, the V gene TRBV12-5; D remains ambiguous. The CDR3 runs to 13 residues. The germline V gene has CDR1 LGHNT and CDR2 FRNRAP. The ends were cut back, 2 bases at V and 3 bases at J, with 7 bases in the middle. This CDR3 is CASGLWSEETQYF. The DNA of the CDR3 is TGTGCTAGTGGTTTGTGGTCGGAAGAGACCCAGTACTTC.

This clone was counted many times. The chain uses TRBV29-1 and TRBJ2-3; no definite D call. The CDR3 contains 12 residues. Germline CDR1 reads SQVTM; CDR2 reads ANQGSEA. V gave up 3 bases and J gave up 2 bases, with 6 bases separating them. This CDR3 reads CSVEQATDTQYF. The DNA of the CDR3 is TGCAGCGTTGAGCAGGCCACAGATACGCAGTATTTT.

This rearrangement joins TRBV18 to TRBJ1-1; D is possibly TRBD1 (5 bases). This CDR3 contains 12 residues. Per the germline V gene, CDR1 is KGHSH and CDR2 is LQKENI. Trimming took off 0 bases at V and 10 bases at J, with 9 bases between the two ends. This chain's CDR3 is CASSPPQGRAFF. The CDR3 DNA follows: TGTGCCAGCTCACCACCTCAGGGCAGAGCTTTCTTT.

This clone was found a few times. The V call is TRBV7-9, the J call TRBJ2-3; TRBD1 is a possible D gene (6 bases). Trimming cost V 2 bases and J 5 bases, with 11 bases left between them. The CDR3 is 14 residues long. Looked up from germline, CDR1 is SEHNR and CDR2 is FQNEAQ (reference sequence). CDR3 nucleotides: TGTGCCAGCAGCTTATCGATCAGGGGAGATACGCAGTATTTT. Amino acid sequence: CASSLSIRGDTQYF.

This clone was counted between two and nine times. This chain links TRBV4-3 with TRBJ2-7; D possibly matches TRBD1 or TRBD2 (6 bases each). Looked up from germline, CDR1 is LGHNA and CDR2 is YSLEER. V was pared by 1 base and J by 0 bases, with 10 bases between. The CDR3 runs to 15 residues. Here the CDR3 reads CASSQVGGYSYEQYF. The CDR3 nucleotides are TGCGCCAGCAGCCAAGTAGGGGGGTACTCCTACGAGCAGTACTTC.

This clone was counted only a few times. V gene TRBV4-2 combines with J gene TRBJ2-3; D remains ambiguous. The V gene's germline CDR1 is LGHNA and CDR2 YNFKEQ. The CDR3 runs 14 residues. The V and J ends lost 4 bases and 1 base respectively, with 9 bases between them. The DNA for the CDR3 is TGTGCCAGCAGCCCTGTTTCGGGCACAGATACGCAGTATTTT. Its protein product is CASSPVSGTDTQYF.

This clone was counted only a few times. The V gene is TRBV29-1, the J gene TRBJ1-1, with 8 bases fitting TRBD1. The ends lost 7 bases at V and 3 bases at J; junction bases unmatched: 4. CDR3 length equals 12 residues. Germline V gene lookup returns CDR1 SQVTM and CDR2 ANQGSEA. The CDR3 bases are TGCAGCGCCAAGGACAGGGACACTGAAGCTTTCTTT. Its protein product is CSAKDRDTEAFF.

This CDR3 is CASSPGGTSADTQYF. DNA for the CDR3: TGTGCCAGCAGCCCCGGTGGGACTAGCGCAGATACGCAGTATTTT. This sequence joins TRBV11-3 and TRBJ2-3, with 10 bases matching TRBD2. The CDR3 loop spans 15 amino acids. The junction had 6 bases not matched to a gene; V was cut back by 5 bases and J by 4 bases. Looked up from germline, CDR1 is SGHNT and CDR2 is YENEEA.

The V call is TRBV13, the J call TRBJ2-3; TRBD1 agrees at 9 bases. This CDR3 has 17 amino acids. With 0 bases clipped from V and 6 bases from J, the junction kept 10 bases outside the gene matches. CDR1 PRHDT and CDR2 FYEKMQ come from the germline V gene (reference sequence). The CDR3 loop is CASSLGIPGQGGDTQYF. The CDR3 nucleotides read TGTGCCAGCAGCTTAGGAATTCCGGGACAGGGAGGGGATACGCAGTATTTT.

The gene calls are TRBV5-1 and TRBJ2-7; 7 nucleotides align to TRBD1. CDR3 size: 14 residues. The V and J ends lost 1 base and 3 bases, in that order; junction bases with no gene match: 4. The germline V gene has CDR1 SGHRS and CDR2 YFSETQ. As DNA, the CDR3 is TGCGCCAGCAGCTTGAATACAGGGGACTACGAGCAGTACTTC. Translation gives CASSLNTGDYEQYF. Combining the CDR3 with reference TRBV5-1 and TRBJ2-7 gives the whole variable domain KAGVTQTPRYLIKTRGQQVTLSCSPISGHRSVSWYQQTPGQGLQFLFEYFSETQRNKGNFPGRFSGRQFSNSRSEMNVSTLELGDSALYLCASSLNTGDYEQYFGPGTRLTVT.

Comment on this clone: The same CDR3 arises from other DNA sequences in this sample as well. CDR3 sequence: CASSLKGQLVLAKNIQYF. In nucleotides, the CDR3 is TGTGCCAGCAGCTTGAAGGGACAGTTAGTTCTAGCCAAAAACATTCAGTACTTC. The V and J genes are TRBV5-6 and TRBJ2-4, with 7 bases matching TRBD1. The germline gives CDR1 SGHDT, CDR2 YYEEEE. This CDR3 comprises 18 residues. V trimming: 1 base; J trimming: 0 bases; junction bases outside the gene matches: 10.

This clone was seen a few times. The V gene is TRBV7-2, the J gene TRBJ2-5, with TRBD2 identical over 7 bases. CDR1 is SGHTA and CDR2 is FQGNSA in the germline V gene. CDR3 size: 16 residues. J was trimmed by 3 bases and V by 4 bases; bases with no gene match: 11. This CDR3 is CASSSPMGLAEETQYF. DNA for the CDR3: TGTGCCAGCAGCTCCCCCATGGGGCTAGCGGAAGAGACCCAGTACTTC.

Only a few counts were recorded for this clone. The V call is TRBV4-1, the J call TRBJ2-1, with D possibly matching TRBD1 (5 bases). The length of the CDR3 is 16 residues. The germline V gene has CDR1 MGHRA and CDR2 YSYEKL. The V and J ends lost 1 base and 1 base respectively, with 11 bases between them. The CDR3: CASSQVSGKSYNEQFF. CDR3 nucleotide sequence: TGCGCCAGCAGCCAAGTATCAGGGAAATCCTACAATGAGCAGTTCTTC.

The chain carries TRBV7-2 and TRBJ2-2, with D tentatively TRBD2 (5 bases). The germline CDR1 and CDR2 sequences are SGHTA and FQGNSA. This CDR3 is built from 17 residues. Trimming removed 2 bases at V and 5 bases at J, with 18 bases between. The CDR3 DNA reads as TGTGCCAGCAGCTTAAAGATAGAGAGAGCGGAGACCGGGGAGCTGTTTTTT. This encodes CASSLKIERAETGELFF.

The chain has TRBV15 and TRBJ2-2, with D unclear. CDR3 length equals 13 residues. Germline-derived CDR1 and CDR2 are LNHNV and YYDKDF (reference sequence). V lost 3 bases and J 6 bases, leaving 8 bases between the germline ends. CDR3 protein: CATSRTLPGELFF. CDR3 nucleotide sequence: TGTGCCACCAGCAGGACATTGCCCGGGGAGCTGTTTTTT.

This clone was seen more than once but under ten times. The chain uses TRBV18 and TRBJ2-7, with D tentatively TRBD1 or TRBD2 (5 bases each). Germline V CDR1 and CDR2: KGHSH, LQKENI. V dropped 6 bases and J dropped 4 bases, with 10 bases sitting between them. This CDR3 spans 12 amino acids. CDR3 sequence (DNA): TGTGCCAGCTCCCTCGAGGGGTACGAGCAGTACTTC. Translated, it gives CASSLEGYEQYF.

The J gene is TRBJ1-2, the V gene TRBV7-2; TRBD1 is a possible D gene (6 bases). Trimming cost V 6 bases and J 0 bases, with 14 bases left between them. Germline V CDR1 and CDR2: SGHTA, FQGNSA. This CDR3 contains 15 residues. CDR3 in DNA: TGTGCCAGCAGTTGGGAGACAGGTGCTAACTATGGCTACACCTTC. This translates into CASSWETGANYGYTF.

The rearrangement joins TRBV7-8 to TRBJ1-2, with 8 bases identical to TRBD1. CDR3 length equals 20 residues. With 4 bases clipped from V and 2 bases from J, the junction kept 21 bases outside the gene matches. From germline, CDR1 is SGHVS and CDR2 FQNEAQ. The CDR3 sequence: CASSSLFSGRDRGSNYGYTF. The CDR3 bases are TGTGCCAGCAGCTCCCTTTTTTCCGGCCGCGACAGGGGATCAAACTATGGCTACACCTTC.

This chain joins TRBV7-9 and TRBJ2-1; 7 nucleotides align to TRBD1. The V and J ends lost 1 base and 2 bases, in that order; junction bases with no gene match: 5. Germline V gene lookup returns CDR1 SEHNR and CDR2 FQNEAQ (reference sequence). The CDR3 covers 16 residues. The CDR3 reads CASSLGQGLTYNEQFF. CDR3 DNA sequence: TGTGCCAGCAGCTTAGGACAGGGTTTGACCTACAATGAGCAGTTCTTC.

The V call is TRBV10-3, the J call TRBJ2-1, with unresolved D. Germline V gives CDR1 ENHRY, CDR2 SYGVKD. This CDR3 contains 13 residues. The V and J ends lost 2 bases and 10 bases respectively, with 12 bases between them. CDR3 nucleotides: TGTGCCATCAGTGAGGCGGACCCACGGGAGCAGTTCTTC. It specifies CAISEADPREQFF.

This chain links TRBV25-1 with TRBJ1-1; D not certain. V was clipped by 3 bases and J by 1 base, with 9 bases between them. Germline V gene sequence: CDR1 MGHDK, CDR2 SYGVNS. This CDR3 comprises 14 residues. The CDR3 spells CASSDFGRNTEAFF. As DNA, the CDR3 is TGTGCCAGCAGTGATTTCGGACGGAACACTGAAGCTTTCTTT.